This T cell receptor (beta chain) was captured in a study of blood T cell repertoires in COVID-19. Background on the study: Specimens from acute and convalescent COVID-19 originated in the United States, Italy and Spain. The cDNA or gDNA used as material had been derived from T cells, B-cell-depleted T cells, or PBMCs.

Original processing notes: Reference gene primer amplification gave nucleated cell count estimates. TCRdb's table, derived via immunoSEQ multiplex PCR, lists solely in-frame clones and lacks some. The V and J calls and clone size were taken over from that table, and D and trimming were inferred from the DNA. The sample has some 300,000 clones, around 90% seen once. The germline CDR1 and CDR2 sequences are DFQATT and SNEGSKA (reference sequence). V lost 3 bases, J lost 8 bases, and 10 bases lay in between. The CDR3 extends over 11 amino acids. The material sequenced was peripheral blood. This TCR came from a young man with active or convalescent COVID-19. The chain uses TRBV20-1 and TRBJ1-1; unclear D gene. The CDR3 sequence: CSASPGREAFF. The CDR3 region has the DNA TGCAGTGCTAGCCCGGGAAGGGAAGCTTTCTTT.